This TCR beta chain is drawn from a study of response to subunit inactivated influenza vaccine (dated by TCRdb to between 2018 and 2020). About the investigation overall: Deep quantitative profiling of the T cell receptor repertoire was used in the study to follow responses to a trivalent subunit inactivated influenza vaccine.

The investigation overall reported the following: According to the authors, only a limited number of new T cells may be recruited by each seasonal influenza vaccination.

In the case of this clonotype: Its antigen is unknown. Base-call qualities are not available, and no considerably larger clone is one nucleotide away.

The library was obtained by RT-PCR. The instrument was an Illumina HiSeq 2500. TCRdb trimmed the raw reads at Q25, called clones with MiXCR and kept productive beta chains. CDR3 protein sequences are deduplicated, and each keeps its most common genes and DNA. This sample gives some 500,000 distinct CDR3 sequences in total; approximately 15% of them show up just once. The ten top clones hold about 3% of the sample. Sequenced here: CD4+ T cells sorted from PBMCs, sampled less than 25 months after vaccination. This clonotype was obtained from a man aged 50 to 69 who received an inactivated influenza vaccine. Donor details come from another sample of the same person, matched by shared clones.

The CDR3 in this case is CSARVRQGMHSPLHF. The nucleotide sequence reads TGCAGTGCTAGAGTCCGACAGGGAATGCATTCACCCCTCCACTTT. The rearrangement joined TRBV20-1 to TRBJ1-6, with 7 bases aligning to TRBD1. At the junction V is shortened by 1 base and J by 8 bases; bases outside the gene matches: 8. CDR1 is given as DFQATT and CDR2 as SNEGSKA, both from the germline V gene (reference sequence). The CDR3 measures 15 amino acids from cysteine to phenylalanine. This entry keeps only the CDR3 DNA: 45 bases, framed from base 1.